These T cell receptor beta chains were read from a single sample in a study of blood T cell repertoires in COVID-19. Some clones are missing from TCRdb's copy, which holds only in-frame ones; the method was immunoSEQ multiplex PCR. Among roughly 240,000 clones listed, about nine tenths were seen once. The specimen was PBMCs or T cells enriched from blood (not recorded which). The receptors were gathered from a woman aged 35 to 49 with acute COVID-19. Each CDR3 is given with its conserved first and last residue. The D gene is left open where the match is weak. Expanded clones are given a class, and other clones once, few, many or no size at all.

.,14,TRBD1,TRBJ1-1,TRBV28,CASSQTGGFAEAFF,TGTGCCAGCAGCCAAACAGGGGGTTTCGCTGAAGCTTTCTTT
.,13,.,TRBJ2-1,TRBV11-2,CASSLGGGNEQFF,TGTGCCAGCAGCTTAGGGGGAGGTAATGAGCAGTTCTTC
.,14,TRBD1,TRBJ1-2,TRBV6-5,CASSKPTGNYGYTF,TGTGCCAGCAGTAAACCGACAGGGAACTATGGCTACACCTTC
few,10,.,TRBJ2-5,TRBV12-5,CASGRRDIYF,TGTGCTAGTGGTCGCCGGGACATCTACTTC
few,14,.,TRBJ1-1,TRBV7-2,CASSLALGSTEAFF,TGTGCCAGCAGCTTAGCGCTGGGGAGCACTGAAGCTTTCTTT
.,14,.,TRBJ1-2,TRBV3-1/TRBV3-2,CASSPVAQDYGYTF,TGTGCCAGCAGCCCCGTCGCCCAGGACTATGGCTACACCTTC
.,19,TRBD2,TRBJ2-3,TRBV9,CASSVSRLAGGLRSDTQYF,TGTGCCAGCAGCGTATCAAGACTAGCGGGGGGGCTCAGATCAGATACGCAGTATTTT
few,16,TRBD1,TRBJ2-5,TRBV19,CASSIAGTGLSETQYF,TGTGCCAGTAGTATAGCCGGGACAGGGTTATCGGAGACCCAGTACTTC
.,13,.,TRBJ1-1,TRBV7-8,CASSRRGNTEAFF,TGTGCCAGCAGCCGCAGGGGGAACACTGAAGCTTTCTTT
.,15,.,TRBJ1-5,TRBV7-9,CASSFSTGSDQPQHF,TGTGCCAGCAGCTTTAGTACAGGGTCGGATCAGCCCCAGCATTTT
once,14,.,TRBJ2-7,TRBV29-1,CSVCPLPSSYEQYF,TGCAGCGTTTGCCCCCTCCCTAGCTCCTACGAGCAGTACTTC
.,15,TRBD1,TRBJ1-5,TRBV7-2,CASSDTGQGYQPQHF,TGTGCCAGCAGCGATACGGGACAGGGGTATCAGCCCCAGCATTTT
.,16,TRBD1,TRBJ2-3,TRBV30,CAWSVTGTGGSDTQYF,TGTGCCTGGAGTGTAACAGGGACAGGGGGTTCAGATACGCAGTATTTT
.,14,.,TRBJ1-5,TRBV6-2/TRBV6-3,CASSVGDGNQPQHF,TGTGCCAGCAGCGTAGGGGATGGCAATCAGCCCCAGCATTTT
.,13,.,TRBJ2-1,TRBV16,CASSQSGGGEQFF,TGTGCCAGCAGCCAGTCCGGAGGCGGGGAGCAGTTCTTC
.,13,.,TRBJ1-5,TRBV11-3,CASSSRGGQPQHF,TGTGCCAGCAGCTCCCGCGGAGGGCAGCCCCAGCATTTT
.,13,TRBD2,TRBJ2-1,TRBV2,CALLAGAYNEQFF,TGTGCCCTTCTAGCGGGGGCTTACAATGAGCAGTTCTTC
.,13,.,TRBJ1-1,TRBV30,CAWSPGVGTEAFF,TGTGCCTGGAGTCCAGGGGTGGGGACTGAAGCTTTCTTT
.,16,.,TRBJ1-2,TRBV13,CASSLAGGRGNYGYTF,TGTGCCAGCAGCTTAGCAGGAGGGAGGGGTAACTATGGCTACACCTTC
.,13,.,TRBJ1-2,TRBV5-5,CASSSTGNYGYTF,TGTGCCAGCAGCTCAACAGGGAACTATGGCTACACCTTC
.,16,.,TRBJ2-2,TRBV5-1,CASSLARGTNTGELFF,TGCGCCAGCAGCTTGGCACGGGGGACCAACACCGGGGAGCTGTTTTTT
.,14,TRBD1,TRBJ1-5,TRBV29-1,CSVEDRGPGQPQHF,TGCAGCGTCGAAGACAGGGGGCCTGGACAGCCCCAGCATTTT
.,14,.,TRBJ1-2,TRBV5-8,CASSPQGGNYGYTF,TGTGCCAGCAGCCCACAGGGCGGGAACTATGGCTACACCTTC
.,15,.,TRBJ1-4,TRBV6-1,CASSELAGQREKLFF,TGTGCCAGCAGTGAATTGGCAGGGCAAAGGGAAAAACTGTTTTTT
.,15,TRBD1,TRBJ1-3,TRBV30,CAWTTGQGPGNTIYF,TGTGCCTGGACCACAGGACAGGGGCCGGGAAACACCATATATTTT